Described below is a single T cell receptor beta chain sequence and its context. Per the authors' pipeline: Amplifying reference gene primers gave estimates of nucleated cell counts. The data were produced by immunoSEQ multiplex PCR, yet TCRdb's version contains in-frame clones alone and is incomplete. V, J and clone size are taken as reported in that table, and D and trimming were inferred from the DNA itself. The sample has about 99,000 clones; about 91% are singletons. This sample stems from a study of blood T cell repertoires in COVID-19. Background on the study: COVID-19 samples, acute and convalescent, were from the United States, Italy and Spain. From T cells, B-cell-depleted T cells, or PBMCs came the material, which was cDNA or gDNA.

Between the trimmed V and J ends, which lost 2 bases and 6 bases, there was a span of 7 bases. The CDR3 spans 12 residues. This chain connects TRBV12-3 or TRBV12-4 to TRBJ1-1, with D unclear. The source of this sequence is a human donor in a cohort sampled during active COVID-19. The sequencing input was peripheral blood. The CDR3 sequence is CASSLSGSEAFF. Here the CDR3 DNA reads TGTGCCAGCAGTTTATCAGGCTCTGAAGCTTTCTTT.